This TCR beta chain was recorded in a study of T cells in Graves' hyperthyroidism and ophthalmopathy. Overall study: Peripheral blood sampling occurred at initial diagnosis, before any treatment.

The germline gives CDR1 LGHDT, CDR2 YNNKEL (reference sequence). The CDR3 runs to 15 residues. V gave up 1 base and J gave up 10 bases; unmatched junction bases: 7. Study-level points and caveats: Blood shared most expanded thyroid clonotypes above 0.001. The authors' 13 V-J model separated ophthalmopathy from stable hyperthyroidism.

Template material for amplifying TCR beta CDR3 regions consisted of RNA transcripts. The HTBI primer set served for first-round RT-PCR of the TCR CDR3. TCRdb re-analysed the multiplex PCR reads in MiXCR, keeping a single row per CDR3 protein. Of hundreds of thousands of distinct CDR3 sequences listed, about 17% were seen once; the top ten hold less than 4.5%. A word on this clonotype: As yet, its antigen is unknown.

Using roughly 9.4 ml of fresh peripheral blood, PBMCs were prepared. The chain has TRBV3-1 and TRBJ2-1; 10 nucleotides align to TRBD2. The receptor was isolated from a woman aged 30 to 39 with Graves' hyperthyroidism. Sample: blood. Written as DNA, the CDR3 is TGTGCCAGCAGCCAAGTCGCTAGCGGGAGCAGGGAGCAGTTCTTC. Its protein is CASSQVASGSREQFF.